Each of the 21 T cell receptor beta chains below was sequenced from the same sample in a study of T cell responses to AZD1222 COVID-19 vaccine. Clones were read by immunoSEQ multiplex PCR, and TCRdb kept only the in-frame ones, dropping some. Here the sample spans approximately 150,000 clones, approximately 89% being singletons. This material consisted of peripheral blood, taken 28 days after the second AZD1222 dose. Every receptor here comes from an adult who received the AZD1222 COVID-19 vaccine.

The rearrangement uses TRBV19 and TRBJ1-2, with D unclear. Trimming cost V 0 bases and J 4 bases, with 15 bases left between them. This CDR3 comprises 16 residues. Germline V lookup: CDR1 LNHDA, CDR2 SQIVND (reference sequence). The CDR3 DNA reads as TGTGCCAGTAGTATAGATCCGGGCCAGGACCCCTATGGCTACACCTTC. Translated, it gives CASSIDPGQDPYGYTF.

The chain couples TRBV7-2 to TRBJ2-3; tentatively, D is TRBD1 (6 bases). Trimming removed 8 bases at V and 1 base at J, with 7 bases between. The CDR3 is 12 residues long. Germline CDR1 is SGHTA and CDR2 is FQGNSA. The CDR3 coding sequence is TGTGCCAGCTCAGGGGGCACAGATACGCAGTATTTT. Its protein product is CASSGGTDTQYF.

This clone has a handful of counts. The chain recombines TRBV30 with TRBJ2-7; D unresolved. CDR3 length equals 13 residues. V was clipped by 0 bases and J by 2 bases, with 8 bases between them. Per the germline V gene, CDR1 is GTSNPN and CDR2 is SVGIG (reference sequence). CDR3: CAWSVSQTYEQYF. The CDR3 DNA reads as TGTGCCTGGAGTGTATCCCAAACCTACGAGCAGTACTTC.

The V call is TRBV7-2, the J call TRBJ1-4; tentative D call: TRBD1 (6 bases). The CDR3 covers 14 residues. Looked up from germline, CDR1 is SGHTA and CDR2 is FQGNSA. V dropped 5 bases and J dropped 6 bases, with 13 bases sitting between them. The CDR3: CASSPNRDYEKLFF. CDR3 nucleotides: TGTGCCAGCAGCCCAAACAGGGATTATGAAAAACTGTTTTTT.

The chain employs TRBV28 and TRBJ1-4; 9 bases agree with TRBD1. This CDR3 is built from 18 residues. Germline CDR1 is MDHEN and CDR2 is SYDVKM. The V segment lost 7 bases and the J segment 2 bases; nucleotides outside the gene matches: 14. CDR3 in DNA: TGTGCCAGCACCCCACTCGGCACAGGGGGCGTCACTAATGAAAAACTGTTTTTT. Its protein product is CASTPLGTGGVTNEKLFF. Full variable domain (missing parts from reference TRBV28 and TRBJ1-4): DVKVTQSSRYLVKRTGEKVFLECVQDMDHENMFWYRQDPGLGLRLIYFSYDVKMKEKGDIPEGYSVSREKKERFSLILESASTNQTSMYLCASTPLGTGGVTNEKLFFGSGTQLSVL.

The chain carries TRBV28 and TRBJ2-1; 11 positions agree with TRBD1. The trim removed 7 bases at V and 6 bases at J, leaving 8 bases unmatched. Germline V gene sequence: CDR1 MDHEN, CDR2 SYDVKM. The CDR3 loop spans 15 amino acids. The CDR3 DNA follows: TGTGCCAGCACTTCGGACAGGGGGCTTGGCAATGAGCAGTTCTTC. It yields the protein CASTSDRGLGNEQFF.

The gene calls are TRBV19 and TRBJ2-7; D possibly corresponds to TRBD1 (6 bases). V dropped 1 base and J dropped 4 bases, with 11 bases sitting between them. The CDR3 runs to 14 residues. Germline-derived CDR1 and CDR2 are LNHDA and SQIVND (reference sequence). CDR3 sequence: CASSIVQGEYEQYF. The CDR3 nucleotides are TGTGCCAGTAGTATAGTACAGGGAGAATACGAGCAGTACTTC.

CDR3 DNA sequence: TGTGCCAGCAGCCAGCTCAGCGGGAGTAGCTACAATGAGCAGTTCTTC. Translating it yields CASSQLSGSSYNEQFF. This chain connects TRBV7-6 to TRBJ2-1, with 8 bases identical to TRBD2. Trimming cost V 5 bases and J 3 bases; bases outside gene matches: 9. CDR1 SGHVS and CDR2 FNYEAQ come from the germline V gene. There are 16 residues in the CDR3.

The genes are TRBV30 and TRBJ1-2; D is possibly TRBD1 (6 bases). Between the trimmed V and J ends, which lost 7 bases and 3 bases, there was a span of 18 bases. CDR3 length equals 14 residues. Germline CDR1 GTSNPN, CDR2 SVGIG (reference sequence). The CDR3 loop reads CAYHLGGAYYGYTF. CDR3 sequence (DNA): TGTGCCTACCACCTAGGGGGGGCTTACTATGGCTACACCTTC. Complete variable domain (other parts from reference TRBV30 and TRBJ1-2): SQTIHQWPATLVQPVGSPLSLECTVEGTSNPNLYWYRQAAGRGLQLLFYSVGIGQISSEVPQNLSASRPQDRQFILSSKKLLLSDSGFYLCAYHLGGAYYGYTFGSGTRLTVV.

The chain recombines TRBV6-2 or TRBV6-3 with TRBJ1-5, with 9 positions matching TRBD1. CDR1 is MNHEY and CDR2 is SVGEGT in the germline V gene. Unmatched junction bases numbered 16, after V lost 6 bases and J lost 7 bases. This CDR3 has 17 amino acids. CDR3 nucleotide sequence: TGTGCCAGCAGCCTCGCCCGGACAGGGGCTGCGATGCAGCCCCAGCATTTT. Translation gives CASSLARTGAAMQPQHF.

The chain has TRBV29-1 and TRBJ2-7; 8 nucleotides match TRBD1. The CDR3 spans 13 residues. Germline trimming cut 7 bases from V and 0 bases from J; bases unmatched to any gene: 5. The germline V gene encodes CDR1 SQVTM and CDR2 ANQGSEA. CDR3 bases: TGCAGCGCCTTGACAGGGGTCTCCTACGAGCAGTACTTC. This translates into CSALTGVSYEQYF.

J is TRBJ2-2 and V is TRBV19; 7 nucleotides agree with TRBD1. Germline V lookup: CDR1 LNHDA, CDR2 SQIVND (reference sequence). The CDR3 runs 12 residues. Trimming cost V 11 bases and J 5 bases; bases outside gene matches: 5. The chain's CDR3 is CASQGVTGELFF. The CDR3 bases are TGTGCCTCCCAGGGGGTTACCGGGGAGCTGTTTTTT.

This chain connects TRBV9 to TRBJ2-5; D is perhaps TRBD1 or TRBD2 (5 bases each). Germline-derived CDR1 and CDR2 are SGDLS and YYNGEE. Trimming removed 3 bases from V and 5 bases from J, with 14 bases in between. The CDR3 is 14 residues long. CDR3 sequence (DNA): TGTGCCAGCAGCGGGGACGGCAGGATGGAGACCCAGTACTTC. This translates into CASSGDGRMETQYF.

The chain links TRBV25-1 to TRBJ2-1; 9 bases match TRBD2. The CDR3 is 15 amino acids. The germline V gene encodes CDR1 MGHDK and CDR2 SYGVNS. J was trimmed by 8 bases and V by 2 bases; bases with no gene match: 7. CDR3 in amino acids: CASSEAGGPFYEQFF. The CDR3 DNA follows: TGTGCCAGCAGTGAAGCGGGAGGGCCGTTCTATGAGCAGTTCTTC. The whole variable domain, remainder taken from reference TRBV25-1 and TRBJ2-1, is EADIYQTPRYLVIGTGKKITLECSQTMGHDKMYWYQQDPGMELHLIHYSYGVNSTEKGDLSSESTVSRIRTEHFPLTLESARPSHTSQYLCASSEAGGPFYEQFFGPGTRLTVL.

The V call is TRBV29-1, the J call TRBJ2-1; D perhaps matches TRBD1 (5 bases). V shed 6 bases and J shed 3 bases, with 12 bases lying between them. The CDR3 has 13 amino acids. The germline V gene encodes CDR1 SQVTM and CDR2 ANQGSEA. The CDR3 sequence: CSVKTVLYNEQFF. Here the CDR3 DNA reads TGCAGCGTCAAGACAGTGCTCTACAATGAGCAGTTCTTC.

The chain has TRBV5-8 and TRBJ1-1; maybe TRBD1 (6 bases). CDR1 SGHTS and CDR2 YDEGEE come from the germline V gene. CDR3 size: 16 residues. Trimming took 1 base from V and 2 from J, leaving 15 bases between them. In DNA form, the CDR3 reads TGTGCCAGCAGCTTGAGGGCAGGGGAGGGCAACACTGAAGCTTTCTTT. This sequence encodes CASSLRAGEGNTEAFF.

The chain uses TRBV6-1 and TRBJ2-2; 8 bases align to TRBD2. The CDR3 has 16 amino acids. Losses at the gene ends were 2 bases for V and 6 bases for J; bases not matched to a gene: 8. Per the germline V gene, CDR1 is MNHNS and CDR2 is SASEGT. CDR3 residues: CASSEIDGRAAGELFF. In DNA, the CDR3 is TGTGCCAGCAGTGAAATAGACGGGAGGGCCGCCGGGGAGCTGTTTTTT.

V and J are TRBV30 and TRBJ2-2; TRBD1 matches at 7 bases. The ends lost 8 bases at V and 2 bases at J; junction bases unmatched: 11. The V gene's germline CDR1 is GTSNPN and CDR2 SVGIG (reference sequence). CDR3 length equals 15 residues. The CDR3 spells CAGRQGPINTGELFF. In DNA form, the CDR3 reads TGTGCCGGACGACAGGGACCAATCAACACCGGGGAGCTGTTTTTT.

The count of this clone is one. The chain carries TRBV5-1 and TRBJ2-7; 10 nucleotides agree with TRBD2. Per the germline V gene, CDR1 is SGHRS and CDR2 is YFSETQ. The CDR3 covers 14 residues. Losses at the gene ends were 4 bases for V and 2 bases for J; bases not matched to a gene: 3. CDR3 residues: CASSAGTSAYEQYF. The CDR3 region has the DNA TGCGCCAGCAGCGCCGGGACTAGCGCCTACGAGCAGTACTTC.

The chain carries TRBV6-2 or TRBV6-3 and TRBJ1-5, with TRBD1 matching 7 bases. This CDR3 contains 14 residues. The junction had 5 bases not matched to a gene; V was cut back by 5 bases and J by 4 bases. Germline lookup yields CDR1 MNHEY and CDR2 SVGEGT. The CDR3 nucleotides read TGTGCCAGCAGTGATACAGGGGAAAATCAGCCCCAGCATTTT. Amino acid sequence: CASSDTGENQPQHF.

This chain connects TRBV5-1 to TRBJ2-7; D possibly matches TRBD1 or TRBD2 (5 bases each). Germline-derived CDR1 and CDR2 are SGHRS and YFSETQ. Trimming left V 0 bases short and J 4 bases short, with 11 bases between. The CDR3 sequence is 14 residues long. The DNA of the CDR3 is TGCGCCAGCAGCTTGGGGGCAGAGGGGTACGAGCAGTACTTC. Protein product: CASSLGAEGYEQYF.